These 16 T cell receptor beta chains were sequenced from one sample in a study of vaccination and CD4 T cells after COVID-19. The antigens for these receptors are not known. Treatment of the sample: approximately 10-day PBMC culture with coronavirus spike peptide pools or control peptides (ViraFEST assay). Cultured CD4+ T cell DNA was sequenced using the Oncomine TCR Beta short-read assay. MiXCR, run by TCRdb on the PCR reads, gives a single entry per CDR3 protein. Seen here are fewer than 15,000 distinct CDR3 sequences, 40% to 45% observed once, and the top ten hold roughly 9.1%. The specimen was CD4+ T cells from blood, cultured in vitro. These receptors all stem from a human donor who had recovered from COVID-19.

This clonotype was observed a handful of times. The chain recombines TRBV2 with TRBJ1-1, with a weak D call TRBD1 (6 bases). Germline V gives CDR1 SNHLY, CDR2 FYNNEI. This CDR3 is built from 14 residues. Trimming removed 3 bases from V and 1 base from J, with 9 bases in between. The CDR3 DNA sequence: TGTGCCAGCAGTGAGGGACACTCGAACACTGAAGCTTTCTTT. It translates to CASSEGHSNTEAFF.

The J gene is TRBJ2-3, the V gene TRBV6-1, with 12 bases matching TRBD2. Looked up from germline, CDR1 is MNHNS and CDR2 is SASEGT. V lost 8 bases to trimming and J lost 3 bases; unmatched junction nucleotides: 3. This CDR3 has 14 residues. The CDR3 nucleotides read TGTGCCAGCGCAACTAGCGGGGGGACAGATACGCAGTATTTT. This codes for CASATSGGTDTQYF.

The genes are TRBV6-1 and TRBJ1-1; D remains unclear. CDR3 length: 12 amino acids. V gave up 6 bases and J gave up 7 bases, with 12 bases separating them. Looked up from germline, CDR1 is MNHNS and CDR2 is SASEGT. The DNA of the CDR3 is TGTGCCAGCAGCCACGGGAACGGTGAAGCTTTCTTT. It encodes CASSHGNGEAFF.

The chain has TRBV4-3 and TRBJ2-3, with 8 bases that match TRBD2. J was trimmed by 0 bases and V by 1 base; bases with no gene match: 6. This CDR3 comprises 17 residues. Germline V CDR1 and CDR2: LGHNA, YSLEER. The CDR3 DNA reads TGCGCCAGCAGCCAAGGACTAGCGAGAGGCAGCACAGATACGCAGTATTTT. Translation: CASSQGLARGSTDTQYF.

CDR3 DNA sequence: TGTGCCAGCAGTCCCCGGGCAGGTAGTCAAGAGACCCAGTACTTC. It codes for CASSPRAGSQETQYF. V usage is TRBV2 and J usage is TRBJ2-5, with D unclear. Trimming took off 5 bases at V and 2 bases at J, with 15 bases between the two ends. From germline, CDR1 is SNHLY and CDR2 FYNNEI. The CDR3 contains 15 residues.

The gene calls are TRBV9 and TRBJ2-7; 9 positions agree with TRBD1. This CDR3 contains 14 residues. The germline V gene has CDR1 SGDLS and CDR2 YYNGEE. The V gene end was trimmed by 4 bases and the J gene end by 2 bases; junction bases not matched to a gene: 4. The CDR3 spells CASSKTGGAYEQYF. In DNA, the CDR3 is TGTGCCAGCAGCAAGACAGGGGGGGCCTACGAGCAGTACTTC.

The chain is built from TRBV28 and TRBJ2-5; possible D gene TRBD1, 6 bases. Germline V CDR1 and CDR2: MDHEN, SYDVKM. Between the trimmed V and J ends, which lost 6 bases and 2 bases, there was a span of 13 bases. The CDR3 runs 14 residues. This chain's CDR3 is CASSSRTEQETQYF. CDR3 in DNA: TGTGCCAGCAGCTCTAGGACAGAGCAAGAGACCCAGTACTTC.

This rearrangement joins TRBV21-1 to TRBJ2-5; the tabulated D call, TRBD1, remains unverified against the DNA. TRBV21-1 is shown as a pseudogene. The length of the CDR3 is 17 residues. In DNA form, the CDR3 reads TGTGCCAGCAGCAAACCCCCCGGGGACAGGGGAAAAGAGACCCAGTACTTC. The encoded protein is CASSKPPGDRGKETQYF.

The V call is TRBV19, the J call TRBJ1-4, with 7 bases matching TRBD1. V dropped 9 bases and J dropped 5; count of bases not matched to a gene: 12. The germline V gene has CDR1 LNHDA and CDR2 SQIVND (reference sequence). The CDR3 is 15 amino acids. CDR3 loop: CASHDGQDGNEKLFF. The DNA for the CDR3 is TGTGCCAGCCACGACGGACAGGATGGGAATGAAAAACTGTTTTTT. The variable domain in full, completed from reference TRBV19 and TRBJ1-4, reads DGGITQSPKYLFRKEGQNVTLSCEQNLNHDAMYWYRQDPGQGLRLIYYSQIVNDFQKGDIAEGYSVSREKKESFPLTVTSAQKNPTAFYLCASHDGQDGNEKLFFGSGTQLSVL.

V gene TRBV11-2 combines with J gene TRBJ2-1, with D maybe TRBD2 (5 bases). Per germline, CDR1 SGHAT and CDR2 FQNNGV. The CDR3 has 13 amino acids. With 4 bases removed from V and 10 bases from J, the gap between germline ends came to 14 bases. CDR3 amino acids: CASSSSLVREQFF. Here the CDR3 DNA reads TGTGCCAGCAGCTCATCACTAGTCCGGGAGCAGTTCTTC.

Of note for this clonotype: Relative to the germline gene, one junction end is altered; a read error may explain this. The gene calls are TRBV6-2 or TRBV6-3 and TRBJ1-4; TRBD1 aligns across 11 bases. The CDR3 sequence is 9 residues long. The germline gives CDR1 MNHEY, CDR2 SVGEGT. The CDR3 region has the DNA TGTGCCAGCACGGGACAGGGGGTTTTT. The encoded protein is CASTGQGVF.

This clonotype was observed a few times. The genes are TRBV7-8 and TRBJ1-5; TRBD1 aligns across 11 bases. Germline values: CDR1 SGHVS, CDR2 FQNEAQ. The trim removed 5 bases at V and 4 bases at J, leaving 13 bases unmatched. The CDR3 is made up of 18 amino acids. This chain's CDR3 is CASSTPNRTGGLNQPQHF. The CDR3 bases are TGTGCCAGCAGCACCCCCAACAGGACAGGGGGCTTAAATCAGCCCCAGCATTTT.

The sample holds a few counts of this clonotype. The rearrangement joins TRBV15 to TRBJ1-2; D perhaps matches TRBD1 (5 bases). V lost 1 base and J 1 base, leaving 10 bases between the germline ends. Germline V gene sequence: CDR1 LNHNV, CDR2 YYDKDF (reference sequence). There are 15 residues in the CDR3. DNA for the CDR3: TGTGCCACCAGCAGAGTTGGGGGAGGTAACTATGGCTACACCTTC. It codes for CATSRVGGGNYGYTF.

This clonotype was seen more than once but under ten times. The chain is built from TRBV7-9 and TRBJ2-3; 11 bases line up with TRBD2. Looked up from germline, CDR1 is SEHNR and CDR2 is FQNEAQ (reference sequence). J lost 4 bases, V lost 5 bases, and 5 bases had no gene match. There are 15 residues in the CDR3. CDR3 coding DNA: TGTGCCAGCAGCACTAGCGGGAGCAGTCCAGATACGCAGTATTTT. Its translation: CASSTSGSSPDTQYF.

This clonotype was detected a few times. The rearrangement links TRBV15 to TRBJ2-3; D might be TRBD1 or TRBD2, each matching 5 bases. The CDR3 is made up of 15 amino acids. Per the germline V gene, CDR1 is LNHNV and CDR2 is YYDKDF (reference sequence). Trimming took off 2 bases at V and 0 bases at J, with 9 bases between the two ends. CDR3 loop: CATSRRGESTDTQYF. The DNA for the CDR3 is TGTGCCACCAGCAGAAGAGGGGAGAGCACAGATACGCAGTATTTT.

The chain has TRBV6-1 and TRBJ2-7; 8 positions match TRBD2. The CDR3 extends over 14 amino acids. Germline CDR1 MNHNS, CDR2 SASEGT. V shed 6 bases, J shed 4 bases, and the junction held 8 bases outside the gene matches. CDR3 protein: CASRAATGGYEQYF. The CDR3 DNA is TGTGCCAGCAGGGCCGCGACGGGGGGGTACGAGCAGTACTTC.